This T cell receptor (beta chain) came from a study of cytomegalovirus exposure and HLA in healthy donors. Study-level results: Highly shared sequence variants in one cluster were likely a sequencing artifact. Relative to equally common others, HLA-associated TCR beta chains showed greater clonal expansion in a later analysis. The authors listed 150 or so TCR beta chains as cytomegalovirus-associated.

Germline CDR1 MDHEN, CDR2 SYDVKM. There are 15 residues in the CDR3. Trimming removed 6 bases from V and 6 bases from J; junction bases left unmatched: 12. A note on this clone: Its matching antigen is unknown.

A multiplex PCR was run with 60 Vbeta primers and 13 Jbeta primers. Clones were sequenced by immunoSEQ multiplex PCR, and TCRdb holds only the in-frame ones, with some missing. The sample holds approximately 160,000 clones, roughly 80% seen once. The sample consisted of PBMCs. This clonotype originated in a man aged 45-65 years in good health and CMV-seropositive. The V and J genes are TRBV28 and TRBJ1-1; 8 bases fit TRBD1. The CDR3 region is CASRQTGVRGAEAFF. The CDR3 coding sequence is TGTGCCAGCAGGCAGACAGGGGTCAGGGGCGCTGAAGCTTTCTTT.